The rows below give T cell receptor beta chains drawn from one sample of a study of blood T cell repertoires in COVID-19. The protocol was immunoSEQ multiplex PCR, while the TCRdb copy is restricted to in-frame clones and leaves out a portion. The sample holds 120,000 to 150,000 clones, roughly 84% seen once. Sequencing was performed on peripheral blood. Receptors originate from a human donor with acute or convalescent COVID-19. The donor label of this sample is uncertain. The CDR3 runs from the conserved cysteine through the conserved F or W. The D gene is left open where the match is weak. Part of the rows lack a size; the others show once, few, many or a class for expanded clones.

clone_size: once; j_call: TRBJ1-2; d_call: .; v_call: TRBV5-4; cdr3_nt: TGTGCCAGCAGCCGAAGGACAGCCCAGCCCATTGGCTACACCTTC; cdr3_aa: CASSRRTAQPIGYTF
clone_size: .; j_call: TRBJ2-1; d_call: .; v_call: TRBV24-1; cdr3_nt: TGTGCCACCAGTGATTCTCGGACTTCAGACAATGAGCAGTTCTTC; cdr3_aa: CATSDSRTSDNEQFF
clone_size: .; j_call: TRBJ1-1; d_call: .; v_call: TRBV5-1; cdr3_nt: TGCGCCAGCAGGGAGCCAATCCTCACTGAAGCTTTCTTT; cdr3_aa: CASREPILTEAFF
clone_size: .; j_call: TRBJ2-2; d_call: TRBD2; v_call: TRBV7-9; cdr3_nt: TGTGCCAGCAGATCTAGCGGGAGGACGAACACCGGGGAGCTGTTTTTT; cdr3_aa: CASRSSGRTNTGELFF
clone_size: .; j_call: TRBJ1-6; d_call: TRBD1; v_call: TRBV4-3; cdr3_nt: TGCGCCAGCAGCCTTGGACAGGGTGGCAATTCACCCCTCCACTTT; cdr3_aa: CASSLGQGGNSPLHF
clone_size: .; j_call: TRBJ2-5; d_call: TRBD2; v_call: TRBV7-9; cdr3_nt: TGTGCCAGCACACTAGGCCCCACTAGCGGGTCTGAGACCCAGTACTTC; cdr3_aa: CASTLGPTSGSETQYF
clone_size: .; j_call: TRBJ1-1; d_call: TRBD1; v_call: TRBV18; cdr3_nt: TGTGCCAGCTCACCACTACAGGGGATTGAAGCTTTCTTT; cdr3_aa: CASSPLQGIEAFF
clone_size: .; j_call: TRBJ1-1; d_call: TRBD1; v_call: TRBV5-5; cdr3_nt: TGTGCCAGCAGCCCTCAATTCAGGGGGGTAAACACTGAAGCTTTCTTT; cdr3_aa: CASSPQFRGVNTEAFF
clone_size: few; j_call: TRBJ2-7; d_call: .; v_call: TRBV12-3/TRBV12-4; cdr3_nt: TGTGCCAGCAGCCGTAGGGAGACCCACGAGCAGTACTTC; cdr3_aa: CASSRRETHEQYF
clone_size: .; j_call: TRBJ2-1; d_call: TRBD2; v_call: TRBV24-1; cdr3_nt: TGTGCCACCAGTGATCCGGGACTAGCTGGCAATGAGCAGTTCTTC; cdr3_aa: CATSDPGLAGNEQFF
clone_size: .; j_call: TRBJ1-1; d_call: .; v_call: TRBV5-1; cdr3_nt: TGCGCCAGCAGCTTGGGGCAGGGATACACTGAAGCTTTCTTT; cdr3_aa: CASSLGQGYTEAFF
clone_size: .; j_call: TRBJ2-5; d_call: .; v_call: TRBV11-1; cdr3_nt: TGTGCCAGCAGCCGAGGAGGGGGGGATGAGACCCAGTACTTC; cdr3_aa: CASSRGGGDETQYF
clone_size: .; j_call: TRBJ1-4; d_call: .; v_call: TRBV10-3; cdr3_nt: TGTGCCATCAAGCTTGGTGCGGGAGCAAATGAAAAACTGTTTTTT; cdr3_aa: CAIKLGAGANEKLFF
clone_size: .; j_call: TRBJ2-3; d_call: TRBD2; v_call: TRBV9; cdr3_nt: TGTGCCAGCAGCCACCCGGGGGGGACTAGCGGGACAGATACGCAGTATTTT; cdr3_aa: CASSHPGGTSGTDTQYF
clone_size: .; j_call: TRBJ2-1; d_call: TRBD2; v_call: TRBV24-1; cdr3_nt: TGTGCCACCTCCGGGGGGTGGGAGCAGTTCTTC; cdr3_aa: CATSGGWEQFF
clone_size: .; j_call: TRBJ1-5; d_call: TRBD1; v_call: TRBV19; cdr3_nt: TGTGCCATCGCACAGGGGTTCCGCAATCAGCCCCAGCATTTT; cdr3_aa: CAIAQGFRNQPQHF
clone_size: .; j_call: TRBJ1-2; d_call: .; v_call: TRBV7-3; cdr3_nt: TGTGCCAGCAGCCCCCAAAGCGCTCCGCCTTCGTTCTATGGCTACACCTTC; cdr3_aa: CASSPQSAPPSFYGYTF
clone_size: .; j_call: TRBJ1-2; d_call: .; v_call: TRBV10-3; cdr3_nt: TGTGCCATCAGTGGGGAGGGCCCAGTGGATGGCTACACCTTC; cdr3_aa: CAISGEGPVDGYTF
clone_size: .; j_call: TRBJ1-2; d_call: TRBD1; v_call: TRBV10-3; cdr3_nt: TGTGCCATCAGTGACCGACAGGGGGCCGATGGCTACACCTTC; cdr3_aa: CAISDRQGADGYTF
clone_size: .; j_call: TRBJ1-2; d_call: .; v_call: TRBV10-3; cdr3_nt: TGTGCCATCAGTGAGTGGCGGGGCCTCACACTTAACTATGGCTACACCTTC; cdr3_aa: CAISEWRGLTLNYGYTF
clone_size: .; j_call: TRBJ1-2; d_call: .; v_call: TRBV23-1; cdr3_nt: TGCGCCAGCCTGGGTCAGGAGGCCTATGGCTACACCTTC; cdr3_aa: CASLGQEAYGYTF
clone_size: .; j_call: TRBJ1-5; d_call: TRBD1; v_call: TRBV30; cdr3_nt: TGTGCCTGGAGTGGGGGACAGAATCAGCCCCAGCATTTT; cdr3_aa: CAWSGGQNQPQHF
clone_size: .; j_call: TRBJ2-3; d_call: .; v_call: TRBV6-5; cdr3_nt: TGTGCCAGCAGTACGACAGGAACAGATACGCAGTATTTT; cdr3_aa: CASSTTGTDTQYF
clone_size: .; j_call: TRBJ2-5; d_call: TRBD2; v_call: TRBV7-9; cdr3_nt: TGTGCCAGCAGCTTGACTAGCGTCGAGACCCAGTACTTC; cdr3_aa: CASSLTSVETQYF
clone_size: once; j_call: TRBJ1-5; d_call: TRBD1; v_call: TRBV10-1; cdr3_nt: TGCGCCAGCAGTGGGCGGCAGGGGGCGCAGGCGTATCAGCCCCAGCATTTT; cdr3_aa: CASSGRQGAQAYQPQHF
clone_size: .; j_call: TRBJ2-3; d_call: TRBD2; v_call: TRBV9; cdr3_nt: TGTGCCAGCAGCGCGCGGGTGGCTAGCGGGGGGACTAGCACAGATACGCAGTATTTT; cdr3_aa: CASSARVASGGTSTDTQYF
clone_size: once; j_call: TRBJ2-3; d_call: TRBD2; v_call: TRBV13; cdr3_nt: TGTGCCAGCAGCATTAGTGGGGGACTAGCGGGAGGGTCCGGCACAGATACGCAGTATTTT; cdr3_aa: CASSISGGLAGGSGTDTQYF
clone_size: .; j_call: TRBJ1-2; d_call: .; v_call: TRBV14; cdr3_nt: TGTGCCAGCAGCCAAGATCTTTTACGGGGGAACTATGGCTACACCTTC; cdr3_aa: CASSQDLLRGNYGYTF
clone_size: .; j_call: TRBJ1-4; d_call: TRBD1; v_call: TRBV18; cdr3_nt: TGTGCCAGCTCACCTGGACAGGGGGGTTATGAAAAACTGTTTTTT; cdr3_aa: CASSPGQGGYEKLFF
clone_size: few; j_call: TRBJ2-7; d_call: TRBD1; v_call: TRBV12-3/TRBV12-4; cdr3_nt: TGTGCCAGCAGGAGGACAGGGTGGGAGCAGTACTTC; cdr3_aa: CASRRTGWEQYF
clone_size: .; j_call: TRBJ2-6; d_call: .; v_call: TRBV28; cdr3_nt: TGTGCCAGCAGTTCCAGGGGACGGGCTGGGGCCAACGTCCTGACTTTC; cdr3_aa: CASSSRGRAGANVLTF
clone_size: .; j_call: TRBJ2-2; d_call: TRBD1; v_call: TRBV7-3; cdr3_nt: TGTGCCAGCAGCTTGGGACAGGGGGGAACCGGGGAGCTGTTTTTT; cdr3_aa: CASSLGQGGTGELFF
clone_size: few; j_call: TRBJ2-3; d_call: TRBD1; v_call: TRBV24-1; cdr3_nt: TGTGCCACCAGTGCCCGGACAGGGGGCGCCGATACGCAGTATTTT; cdr3_aa: CATSARTGGADTQYF
clone_size: .; j_call: TRBJ2-3; d_call: TRBD2; v_call: TRBV19; cdr3_nt: TGTGCCAGTAGTGCCCCCCCAACTAGCGGAGTCACAGATACGCAGTATTTT; cdr3_aa: CASSAPPTSGVTDTQYF
clone_size: .; j_call: TRBJ1-5; d_call: .; v_call: TRBV19; cdr3_nt: TGTGCCAGTAGTATAGTTCACCCCCCAGGCAATCAGCCCCAGCATTTT; cdr3_aa: CASSIVHPPGNQPQHF
clone_size: .; j_call: TRBJ2-1; d_call: TRBD2; v_call: TRBV4-2; cdr3_nt: TGTGCCAGCAGCCCTTCAAGAGCGGGGGGCGCCTGGAATGAGCAGTTCTTC; cdr3_aa: CASSPSRAGGAWNEQFF
clone_size: .; j_call: TRBJ1-1; d_call: .; v_call: TRBV7-9; cdr3_nt: TGTGCCAGCAGCCCGGAGGGACGCCGAGGCACTGAAGCTTTCTTT; cdr3_aa: CASSPEGRRGTEAFF
clone_size: .; j_call: TRBJ2-2; d_call: TRBD1; v_call: TRBV6-1; cdr3_nt: TGTGCCAGCAGCTCCACAGGGGCCAACACCGGGGAGCTGTTTTTT; cdr3_aa: CASSSTGANTGELFF
clone_size: once; j_call: TRBJ1-2; d_call: .; v_call: TRBV9; cdr3_nt: TGTGCCAGCGCCGGGGGGATTGGGGCTGGATATGGCTACACCTTC; cdr3_aa: CASAGGIGAGYGYTF
clone_size: .; j_call: TRBJ2-7; d_call: .; v_call: TRBV6-2/TRBV6-3; cdr3_nt: TGTGCCAGCAGTTACTCGATAGGATCGCGGCGCTCCTACGAGCAGTACTTC; cdr3_aa: CASSYSIGSRRSYEQYF
clone_size: .; j_call: TRBJ2-1; d_call: .; v_call: TRBV5-1; cdr3_nt: TGCGCCAGCAGCTTGGCCGGTTCCTTGAGTTACAATGAGCAGTTCTTC; cdr3_aa: CASSLAGSLSYNEQFF
clone_size: .; j_call: TRBJ2-2; d_call: .; v_call: TRBV24-1; cdr3_nt: TGTGCCACCAGTGATTATTTGGCAGCCGGGGAGCTGTTTTTT; cdr3_aa: CATSDYLAAGELFF
clone_size: .; j_call: TRBJ1-2; d_call: TRBD1; v_call: TRBV2; cdr3_nt: TGTGCCAGCAGACCCGACAGGGAGCGGGGCTACACCTTC; cdr3_aa: CASRPDRERGYTF
clone_size: .; j_call: TRBJ1-1; d_call: .; v_call: TRBV3-1/TRBV3-2; cdr3_nt: TGTGCCAGCAGCCAAGTGGGTTCGGGGGTCACTGAAGCTTTCTTT; cdr3_aa: CASSQVGSGVTEAFF
clone_size: .; j_call: TRBJ2-2; d_call: .; v_call: TRBV5-1; cdr3_nt: TGCGCCAGCAGCCGTTACTCCGGGGAGCTGTTTTTT; cdr3_aa: CASSRYSGELFF
clone_size: .; j_call: TRBJ1-6; d_call: .; v_call: TRBV28; cdr3_nt: TGTGCCAGCCGATCAGGGGATAATTCACCCCTCCACTTT; cdr3_aa: CASRSGDNSPLHF
clone_size: .; j_call: TRBJ1-3; d_call: TRBD1; v_call: TRBV4-1; cdr3_nt: TGCGCCAGCAGCCAAGATGATGACAGGGCTGGAAACACCATATATTTT; cdr3_aa: CASSQDDDRAGNTIYF
clone_size: .; j_call: TRBJ2-3; d_call: .; v_call: TRBV21-1; cdr3_nt: TGTGCCAGCGGAGAAAAGACTGGAGATACGCAGTATTTT; cdr3_aa: CASGEKTGDTQYF
clone_size: .; j_call: TRBJ1-5; d_call: TRBD1; v_call: TRBV19; cdr3_nt: TGTGCCAGTAGTGCAGGGGGCGCGGGGCAGCCCCAGCATTTT; cdr3_aa: CASSAGGAGQPQHF
clone_size: few; j_call: TRBJ2-2; d_call: TRBD2; v_call: TRBV7-6; cdr3_nt: TGTGCCAGCAGTCTCAGCGGGACGGACACCGGGGAGCTGTTTTTT; cdr3_aa: CASSLSGTDTGELFF